This T cell receptor beta chain comes out of a study of tumor-infiltrating lymphocytes in primary liver carcinoma. Study-wide context: Yields of productive TCRbeta reads ranged from roughly 3.5 to 7.13 million per sample and were similar across tissue types. Study-level points and caveats: Tumors reached a significantly greater top-250-clone fraction than blood did (p = 0.039). In tumor-adjacent and tumor-blood pairs, overlap was lower than in tumor region pairs.

About this clonotype: Its antigen is undetermined. The junction departs from germline at one end; a sequencing error may be responsible.

With roughly 500 ng total RNA as template and a constant-region primer, TCR beta cDNA was made. Libraries covering TCR beta were generated through three nested multiplex PCR rounds (using a slightly modified ARM-PCR). It was with TRBV1-TRBV30 forward primers and a C-beta reverse primer that the first two PCR rounds were run, at 10 cycles each. A single record per CDR3 protein comes from TCRdb applying MiXCR to the multiplex PCR reads. This table has approximately 210,000 distinct CDR3 sequences, 65% appearing once. Unsorted whole blood yielded the blood RNA, and germline DNA was also extracted. This CDR3 region has 12 residues. CDR1 is SGHRS, CDR2 YFSETQ, per germline.

The material sequenced was peripheral blood. The receptor was derived from a woman aged 55-70 years with primary liver carcinoma and hepatitis B virus infection. This chain connects TRBV5-1 to TRBJ2-1; D ambiguous. This chain's CDR3 is CACSLLLEEQFF. CDR3 coding DNA: TGCGCCTGCAGCTTGCTACTGGAGGAGCAGTTCTTC.